These 10 T cell receptor beta chains share one sample of origin, sequenced in a study of cytomegalovirus exposure and HLA in healthy donors (TCRdb year 2017). The method behind the library was the immunoSEQ multiplex PCR assay. For the multiplex PCR, a mixture combining 60 forward primers for TCR Vbeta segments and 13 reverse primers for TCR Jbeta segments was used. TCRdb took this table from immuneACCESS and kept in-frame rearrangements with V and J called. Such tables lack part of the clones; where checked against another copy, unresolved V genes explain under half of the gap, and the rest is unexplained. This sample holds 150,000 to 200,000 clones; 77% were observed only once. 7% to 9% of the sample belongs to the ten largest clones. Source material: PBMCs. The receptor set was obtained from a male donor in good health and CMV-seropositive.

The chain has TRBV4-1 and TRBJ2-1; 10 nucleotides line up with TRBD2. V dropped 5 bases and J dropped 9; count of bases not matched to a gene: 7. The CDR3 has 14 residues. The germline V gene has CDR1 MGHRA and CDR2 YSYEKL. This chain's CDR3 is CASSRSSSGGEQFF. The CDR3 coding sequence is TGCGCCAGCAGCAGGTCGTCTAGCGGGGGTGAGCAGTTCTTC.

The gene calls are TRBV6-1 and TRBJ2-5; tentatively, D is TRBD1 (5 bases). V lost 3 bases, J lost 5 bases, and 13 bases lay in between. This CDR3 region has 14 residues. The germline CDR1 and CDR2 sequences are MNHNS and SASEGT. The CDR3 is CASSEASGIETQYF. The CDR3 DNA reads TGTGCCAGCAGTGAGGCATCAGGGATTGAGACCCAGTACTTC.

In DNA form, the CDR3 reads TGTGCCAGCAGTCTCCGTATTTCTGGAAACACCATATATTTT. Translation: CASSLRISGNTIYF. The chain combines TRBV6-5 with TRBJ1-3; the D is unclear. This CDR3 has 14 residues. V lost 5 bases to trimming and J lost 1 base, with 9 bases between them. From germline, CDR1 is MNHEY and CDR2 SVGAGI.

This chain joins TRBV12-5 and TRBJ2-7, with D possibly matching TRBD2 (6 bases). This CDR3 region has 16 residues. The V end was cut by 1 base, the J end by 6 bases, with 19 bases between. Germline V CDR1 and CDR2: LGHNT, FRNRAP. The CDR3 protein is CASGLGTGTGAAEQYF. CDR3 sequence (DNA): TGTGCTAGTGGTTTGGGCACCGGGACTGGGGCCGCCGAGCAGTACTTC. The whole variable domain, remainder taken from reference TRBV12-5 and TRBJ2-7, is DARVTQTPRHKVTEMGQEVTMRCQPILGHNTVFWYRQTMMQGLELLAYFRNRAPLDDSGMPKDRFSAEMPDATLATLKIQPSEPRDSAVYFCASGLGTGTGAAEQYFGPGTRLTVT.

The chain employs TRBV6-5 and TRBJ1-1; 7 bases map to TRBD1. CDR3 length equals 15 residues. J lost 7 bases, V lost 4 bases, and 12 bases had no gene match. Germline V lookup: CDR1 MNHEY, CDR2 SVGAGI. In DNA, the CDR3 is TGTGCCAGCAGTTGGTTCGGGACAGAGGGCGTTGAAGCTTTCTTT. Protein: CASSWFGTEGVEAFF.

Only a few counts were recorded for this clone. This chain links TRBV10-3 with TRBJ2-7; TRBD1 agrees at 9 bases. Germline CDR1 and CDR2: ENHRY and SYGVKD. The CDR3 runs to 14 residues. Trimming took 6 bases from V and 5 from J; bases not matched to a gene: 8. The CDR3 loop reads CAIRAGQGLDEQYF. In nucleotides, the CDR3 is TGTGCCATCAGGGCGGGACAGGGCTTGGACGAGCAGTACTTC.

Written as DNA, the CDR3 is TGTGCCAGCAGCTTGGTCTTAGCGGGGGGGATTGGGGCAGATACGCAGTATTTT. Translation gives CASSLVLAGGIGADTQYF. The V call is TRBV7-6, the J call TRBJ2-3; 11 bases match TRBD2. The ends lost 3 bases at V and 4 bases at J; junction bases unmatched: 12. CDR1 is SGHVS, CDR2 FNYEAQ, per germline. This CDR3 comprises 18 residues.

This clone came up once. This chain joins TRBV19 and TRBJ1-3; D unclear. Trimming cost V 7 bases and J 0 bases, with 13 bases left between them. Germline loops: CDR1 LNHDA, CDR2 SQIVND (reference sequence). This CDR3 region has 15 residues. CDR3 DNA: TGTGCCAGTACCTATACAGCAAACTCTGGAAACACCATATATTTT. Translation gives CASTYTANSGNTIYF.

V is TRBV7-8 and J is TRBJ2-7, with 10 nucleotides matching TRBD2. Germline V gives CDR1 SGHVS, CDR2 FQNEAQ. The CDR3 loop spans 14 amino acids. V lost 5 bases, J lost 1 base, and 2 bases stayed unmatched. The CDR3 coding sequence is TGTGCCAGCAGCCGGACTAGCGGATCCTACGAGCAGTACTTC. Amino acids: CASSRTSGSYEQYF.

This chain connects TRBV2 to TRBJ2-7; 7 bases line up with TRBD1. This CDR3 has 15 amino acids. V was pared by 8 bases and J by 5 bases, with 15 bases of the junction left unmatched. Germline CDR1 and CDR2: SNHLY and FYNNEI. The CDR3 DNA follows: TGTGCCAGCTTGAAGGGGGCGGCTGGGTCAGACGAGCAGTACTTC. It encodes CASLKGAAGSDEQYF.